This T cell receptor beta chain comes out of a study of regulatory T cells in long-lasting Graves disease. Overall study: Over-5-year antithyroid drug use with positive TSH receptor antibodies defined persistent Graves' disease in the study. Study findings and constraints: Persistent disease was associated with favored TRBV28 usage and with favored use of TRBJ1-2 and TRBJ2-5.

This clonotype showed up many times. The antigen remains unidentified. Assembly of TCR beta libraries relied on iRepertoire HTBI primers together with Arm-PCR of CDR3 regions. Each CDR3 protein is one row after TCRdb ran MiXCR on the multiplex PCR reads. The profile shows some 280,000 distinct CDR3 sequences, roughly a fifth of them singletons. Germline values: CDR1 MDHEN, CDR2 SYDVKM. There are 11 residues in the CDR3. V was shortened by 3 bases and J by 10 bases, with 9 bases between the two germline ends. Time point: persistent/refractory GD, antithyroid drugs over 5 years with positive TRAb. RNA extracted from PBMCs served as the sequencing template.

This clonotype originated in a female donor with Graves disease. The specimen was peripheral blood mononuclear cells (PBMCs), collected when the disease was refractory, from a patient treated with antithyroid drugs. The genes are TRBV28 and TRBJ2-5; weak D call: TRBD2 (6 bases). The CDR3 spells CASSFSGVQYF. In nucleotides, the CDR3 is TGTGCCAGCAGTTTCTCGGGAGTCCAGTACTTC.